The clone carrying this TCR beta chain has just a few counts. Its antigen is undetermined. This sample stems from a study of post-analysis software for immune sequencing data. Points from the study as a whole: Relative to controls, patients with multiple sclerosis showed significantly lower normalized Chao1 diversity. Compared with controls, patients had more of five TRBV segments, including TRBV5-6, TRBV5-1 and TRBV20-1. Samples from one preparation batch, clustered by F measure, grouped strongly together.

Tagging with unique molecular identifiers was a feature of the TCR beta cDNA libraries. TCRdb re-called the PCR reads with MiXCR, one entry per CDR3 protein. The data hold more than 450,000 distinct CDR3 sequences, with about 44% observed a single time. This CDR3 has 16 amino acids. Per germline, CDR1 SGHRS and CDR2 YFSETQ. The ends lost 0 bases at V and 6 bases at J; junction bases unmatched: 8. The V gene is TRBV5-1, the J gene TRBJ2-7, with 11 bases lining up with TRBD1. The receptor was isolated from a girl aged 10 to 17 with multiple sclerosis. The sample was blood. This CDR3 reads CASSLDRTGGLGEQYF. The CDR3, as DNA: TGCGCCAGCAGCTTGGACCGGACAGGGGGCTTGGGCGAGCAGTACTTC.